The TCR beta chain described here comes from a study of T-cell memory formation after mild COVID-19 (dated by TCRdb to the early 2020s). For context, the study as a whole: TCR sequence clusters from the two donors were largely donor specific. The cohort was made up of two young adult volunteers, one female and one male, who were previously healthy. In two donors, T-cell clones that expanded and contracted after mild COVID-19 were tracked by sequencing TCRalpha and TCRbeta repertoires over time.

Ficoll-Paque density gradient centrifugation was the method used to isolate PBMCs. Results the study describes overall, beyond this receptor: Balanced CD4/CD8 phenotypes were observed for clones contracting from day 15 to 85, whereas a bias towards CD4+ was observed for a second wave of clones expanding from day 15 to 37. Contracting CD4+ clones were located mainly in the CM and EM memory subsets, whereas CD8+ clones were found to be enriched in EMRA. The detection of some responding clones in pre-infection memory suggests that pre-existing cross-reactive memory T cells joined the SARS-CoV-2 response. The study covered only a couple of mild cases, and larger cohorts including severe cases with pre-infection samples were considered necessary. Whether the second-wave clones peaking on day 37 were SARS-CoV-2 specific was not confirmed.

This clonotype has a count of ten or more. Its antigen target is currently unknown. Base quality data are lacking; no much larger clone is found one base away. The run used an Illumina NovaSeq 6000. TCRalpha and TCRbeta cDNA libraries were constructed by 5'RACE with constant-segment primers, with sample barcodes and unique molecular identifiers being introduced. Trizol reagent was used to extract RNA from every sample. The libraries were amplified in two PCR steps, and the second step added a second sample barcode and Illumina TruSeq adapters. The libraries were sequenced on an Illumina NovaSeq using 2 x 150 bp paired-end reads. On the study's bioinformatics: Reads were demultiplexed and collapsed into UMI-guided consensus sequences with migec v1.2.7. Using mixcr v2.1.11, UMI consensuses were aligned to TRA and TRB V and J templates and then assembled into clonotypes. Clonotypes were classified as expanded or contracted when called significant by both edgeR and NoisET, with noise models trained on biological replicates. For edgeR calls, the cutoffs were a false discovery rate-adjusted p below 0.01 and a log2 fold-change threshold of 1. As an exploratory analysis of dynamics, max-normalized trajectories of the 1000 most abundant clonotypes were examined by PCA with hierarchical clustering. Separately sequenced CD4+ and CD8+ repertoires were used to assign a CD4 or CD8 phenotype to each responding clone. Using fastp at Q25 and MiXCR, TCRdb reprocessed the public reads and kept productive beta chains. Entries that share a CDR3 protein sequence are merged under the most common genes and DNA. The V and J calls come from TCRdb's annotation, not from the publication. Recorded for this sample are under 300,000 distinct CDR3 sequences; approximately 8.4% of them occurred a single time. Less than 25% of the sample is held by the ten biggest clonotypes.

Sequencing was carried out using PBMCs or a T cell subset sorted from them (not recorded which). This sequence was found in a man between 18 and 29 years old who had mild COVID-19 (a few samples of this study predate the infection). The sample titles of this study are shuffled in the database, so cell type and time point are left out; the donor was told from shared clones.

The CDR3: CASSSHRPQSPLHF. The bases read TGTGCCAGCAGCTCCCATCGACCCCAATCACCCCTCCACTTT. In this chain, TRBV7-2 is recombined with TRBJ1-6, with no D gene named confidently. The CDR3 contains 14 residues, cysteine and phenylalanine counted. CDR3 DNA only is kept here, 42 bases in frame from base 1. CDR1 and CDR2 (SGHTA, FQGNSA) derive from the germline V gene. The trim is 4 bases for V and 10 bases for J, with a gap of 14 bases between the germline ends.